The 23 T cell receptor beta chains below all came from one sample that was sequenced in a study of cytomegalovirus exposure and HLA in healthy donors. Using immunoSEQ multiplex PCR, the repertoire was profiled, and TCRdb retains in-frame clones only, with some absent. The sample holds roughly 350,000 clones; roughly 89% are singletons and the top ten take roughly 0.8%. Sequenced: PBMCs. The origin of the receptors is a woman younger than 35 in good health and CMV-seronegative.

The chain links TRBV6-5 to TRBJ2-5, with TRBD2 identical over 9 bases. CDR3 length: 14 residues. The V and J ends lost 5 bases and 5 bases, in that order; junction bases with no gene match: 6. CDR1 is MNHEY and CDR2 is SVGAGI in the germline V gene. The CDR3 spells CASSKRTSGETQYF. The CDR3 DNA is TGTGCCAGCAGTAAACGTACTAGCGGGGAGACCCAGTACTTC.

J is TRBJ2-5 and V is TRBV27; TRBD1 matches at 8 bases. Germline-derived CDR1 and CDR2 are MNHEY and SMNVEV (reference sequence). CDR3 length: 15 residues. After removal of 6 bases from V and 1 base from J, the junction contained 7 bases not matched to a gene. The CDR3 loop is CASSLTGEVQETQYF. The CDR3, as DNA: TGTGCCAGCAGCCTGACAGGGGAGGTCCAAGAGACCCAGTACTTC.

The genes are TRBV6-4 and TRBJ2-2; tentatively, D is TRBD2 (5 bases). Germline V gene sequence: CDR1 MRHNA, CDR2 SNTAGT. The CDR3 sequence is 14 residues long. The V end lost 8 bases, the J end lost 1 base, and 11 bases lay between the germline ends. The CDR3 reads CASRREMNTGELFF. As DNA, the CDR3 is TGTGCCAGCCGTCGGGAAATGAACACCGGGGAGCTGTTTTTT.

This clone was detected once. The J gene is TRBJ1-5, the V gene TRBV5-8; D gene uncertain. V lost 4 bases and J 1 base, leaving 12 bases between the germline ends. Germline CDR1 and CDR2: SGHTS and YDEGEE. The CDR3 is made up of 15 amino acids. In DNA form, the CDR3 reads TGTGCCAGCAGCAATACCTATCGGAGCAATCAGCCCCAGCATTTT. Residues: CASSNTYRSNQPQHF.

This chain joins TRBV19 and TRBJ1-2; 9 positions agree with TRBD1. The V and J ends lost 7 bases and 4 bases, in that order; junction bases with no gene match: 10. Germline CDR1 and CDR2: LNHDA and SQIVND (reference sequence). This CDR3 has 15 residues. DNA of the CDR3: TGTGCCAGTATGGTTAGGACAGGGGTGGGCTATGGCTACACCTTC. This codes for CASMVRTGVGYGYTF.

This rearrangement joins TRBV19 to TRBJ2-1; D gene uncertain. V lost 5 bases and J lost 6, with 8 bases in between. The CDR3 runs to 12 residues. In germline, CDR1 is LNHDA, CDR2 SQIVND (reference sequence). The CDR3: CASSPRVNEQFF. The CDR3 DNA reads TGTGCCAGTAGTCCTCGGGTCAATGAGCAGTTCTTC.

This rearrangement joins TRBV2 to TRBJ2-1; perhaps TRBD2 as D (5 bases). V was shortened by 4 bases and J by 6 bases, with 16 bases between the two germline ends. There are 15 residues in the CDR3. Germline CDR1 SNHLY, CDR2 FYNNEI. As DNA, the CDR3 is TGTGCCAGCAGTGTCCTCGTGGGAGTGGTCAATGAGCAGTTCTTC. The encoded protein is CASSVLVGVVNEQFF.

The chain uses TRBV6-5 and TRBJ2-2; tentative D call: TRBD1 (5 bases). The CDR3 loop spans 14 amino acids. V gave up 2 bases and J gave up 3 bases, with 7 bases separating them. CDR1 MNHEY and CDR2 SVGAGI come from the germline V gene. Here the CDR3 DNA reads TGTGCCAGCAGTTACCTACAGGACACCGGGGAGCTGTTTTTT. Translating gives CASSYLQDTGELFF.

This clone was seen just once. This chain connects TRBV2 to TRBJ2-7, with D maybe TRBD2 (5 bases). The CDR3 has 14 residues. Germline V lookup: CDR1 SNHLY, CDR2 FYNNEI. Trimming removed 3 bases at V and 6 bases at J, with 15 bases between. The CDR3 coding sequence is TGTGCCAGCAGTGAGTTTGGGGTAGCGAGCGAGCAGTACTTC. Translating it yields CASSEFGVASEQYF.

V is TRBV29-1 and J is TRBJ1-4; 7 nucleotides line up with TRBD1. The CDR3 totals 13 residues. Germline V gene sequence: CDR1 SQVTM, CDR2 ANQGSEA. V lost 3 bases to trimming and J lost 3 bases; unmatched junction nucleotides: 1. The CDR3 region is CSVETGPNEKLFF. DNA of the CDR3: TGCAGCGTTGAGACAGGGCCTAATGAAAAACTGTTTTTT.

The chain combines TRBV5-8 with TRBJ1-4; D is uncertain. The germline CDR1 and CDR2 sequences are SGHTS and YDEGEE. Trimming removed 4 bases from V and 10 bases from J, with 14 bases in between. There are 13 residues in the CDR3. The CDR3 region has the DNA TGTGCCAGCAGCGCGGGCCGTCACGGAAAACTGTTTTTT. Amino acids: CASSAGRHGKLFF.

This clone turned up a few times. CDR3 coding DNA: TGTGCCAGCAGCCCACAGGGGGCCAGGGAGCAGTACTTC. It is translated as CASSPQGAREQYF. The chain recombines TRBV2 with TRBJ2-7, with 9 bases lining up with TRBD1. The V gene's germline CDR1 is SNHLY and CDR2 FYNNEI. Unmatched junction bases numbered 7, after V lost 6 bases and J lost 7 bases. This CDR3 spans 13 amino acids.

This clone has a single count. The J gene is TRBJ2-5, the V gene TRBV5-6, with 10 bases identical to TRBD2. V trimming: 0 bases; J trimming: 0 bases; junction bases outside the gene matches: 2. The CDR3 totals 16 residues. Germline V gene sequence: CDR1 SGHDT, CDR2 YYEEEE. The CDR3 nucleotides read TGTGCCAGCAGCTTGGTCCTAGCGGGAGACCAAGAGACCCAGTACTTC. Its translation: CASSLVLAGDQETQYF. Variable domain in full (rest from reference TRBV5-6 and TRBJ2-5): DAGVTQSPTHLIKTRGQQVTLRCSPKSGHDTVSWYQQALGQGPQFIFQYYEEEERQRGNFPDRFSGHQFPNYSSELNVNALLLGDSALYLCASSLVLAGDQETQYFGPGTRLLVL.

The chain links TRBV9 to TRBJ2-5; D gene unclear. Germline V CDR1 and CDR2: SGDLS, YYNGEE. The ends were cut back, 1 base at V and 5 bases at J, with 9 bases in the middle. The CDR3 contains 13 residues. The CDR3, as DNA: TGTGCCAGCAGCGTAAGCCCTTTTGAGACCCAGTACTTC. It encodes CASSVSPFETQYF.

This clone has more than one count but fewer than ten. This chain links TRBV7-3 with TRBJ1-1; the D is unclear. The CDR3 length is 14 residues. Trimming cost V 1 base and J 0 bases, with 6 bases left between them. Germline V gene sequence: CDR1 SGHTA, CDR2 FQGTGA. CDR3 region: CASSLIPMNTEAFF. For the CDR3, the DNA is TGTGCCAGCAGCTTAATCCCAATGAACACTGAAGCTTTCTTT.

This chain uses TRBV10-3 with TRBJ1-2; D might be TRBD1 (5 bases). The CDR3 loop spans 14 amino acids. V lost 5 bases, J lost 6 bases, and 16 bases lay in between. Germline CDR1 and CDR2: ENHRY and SYGVKD. CDR3 in amino acids: CAISSQEIFDGYTF. Here the CDR3 DNA reads TGTGCCATCAGTTCACAGGAGATCTTTGATGGCTACACCTTC.

This clone was found once. V and J are TRBV27 and TRBJ2-1, with TRBD2 matching over 10 bases. Looked up from germline, CDR1 is MNHEY and CDR2 is SMNVEV (reference sequence). The V and J ends lost 5 bases and 3 bases, in that order; junction bases with no gene match: 4. The CDR3 has 15 residues. The CDR3 spells CASSKLAGYYNEQFF. In DNA, the CDR3 is TGTGCCAGCAGTAAACTAGCGGGGTACTACAATGAGCAGTTCTTC.

V usage is TRBV7-3 and J usage is TRBJ2-2; TRBD2 aligns across 8 bases. After removal of 4 bases from V and 6 bases from J, the junction contained 10 bases not matched to a gene. The germline gives CDR1 SGHTA, CDR2 FQGTGA. The CDR3 consists of 16 residues. The CDR3 here is CASSSSGRPLPGELFF. CDR3 DNA: TGTGCCAGCAGCTCAAGCGGGAGACCCCTCCCCGGGGAGCTGTTTTTT.

This rearrangement joins TRBV4-3 to TRBJ2-1, with TRBD2 identical over 9 bases. Losses at the gene ends were 0 bases for V and 10 bases for J; bases not matched to a gene: 10. CDR3 length: 16 amino acids. CDR1 and CDR2 (germline): LGHNA, YSLEER. The CDR3 DNA follows: TGCGCCAGCAGCCAAGAATACGGTAGCGGGAGAGGCGAGCAGTTCTTC. This sequence encodes CASSQEYGSGRGEQFF.

The chain uses TRBV9 and TRBJ1-2, with a possible D match to TRBD1 (5 bases). The CDR3 consists of 13 residues. Germline CDR1 SGDLS, CDR2 YYNGEE. The germline V and J ends were trimmed by 0 bases and 8 bases, with 11 bases remaining between them. CDR3 in amino acids: CASSVAGGQGYTF. CDR3 DNA: TGTGCCAGCAGCGTAGCCGGGGGTCAAGGCTACACCTTC.

The V gene is TRBV5-4, the J gene TRBJ2-6, with 7 nucleotides matching TRBD1. Unmatched junction bases numbered 4, after V lost 4 bases and J lost 0 bases. This CDR3 region has 16 residues. The germline V gene encodes CDR1 SGHNT and CDR2 YYREEE (reference sequence). The DNA of the CDR3 is TGTGCCAGCAGCGGACAGGCTCCCTCTGGGGCCAACGTCCTGACTTTC. Its translation is CASSGQAPSGANVLTF.

The chain links TRBV6-1 to TRBJ2-7; D is perhaps TRBD2 (5 bases). The germline CDR1 and CDR2 sequences are MNHNS and SASEGT. Trimming shortened V by 8 bases and J by 4 bases, and 6 bases separated the two germline ends. The CDR3 runs 10 residues. CDR3 DNA sequence: TGTGCCAGCGGGAGTTACGAGCAGTACTTC. Protein: CASGSYEQYF.

This clone was detected only a few times. J is TRBJ2-3 and V is TRBV7-8, with a possible D match to TRBD2 (6 bases). Germline assignment: CDR1 SGHVS and CDR2 FQNEAQ. CDR3 size: 16 residues. The V end was cut by 1 base, the J end by 8 bases, with 19 bases between. The DNA of the CDR3 is TGTGCCAGCAGCTTAGAGCCTAGCCTGCTCGGGGGTACGCAGTATTTT. Protein: CASSLEPSLLGGTQYF.